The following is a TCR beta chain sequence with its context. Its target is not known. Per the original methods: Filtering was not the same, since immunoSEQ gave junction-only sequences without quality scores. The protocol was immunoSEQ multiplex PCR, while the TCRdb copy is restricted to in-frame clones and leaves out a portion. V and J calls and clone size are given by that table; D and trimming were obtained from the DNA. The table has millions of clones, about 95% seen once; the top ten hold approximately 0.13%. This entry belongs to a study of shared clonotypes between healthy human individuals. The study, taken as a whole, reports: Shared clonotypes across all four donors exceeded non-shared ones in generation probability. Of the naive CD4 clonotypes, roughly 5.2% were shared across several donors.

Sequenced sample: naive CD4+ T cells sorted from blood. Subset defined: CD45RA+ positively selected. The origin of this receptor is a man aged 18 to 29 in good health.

In nucleotides, the CDR3 is TGTGCCCTCTCGGAATTCTATGGCTACACCTTC. This sequence encodes CALSEFYGYTF. This chain connects TRBV30 to TRBJ1-2; D gene uncertain. Trimming removed 8 bases from V and 4 bases from J, with 11 bases in between. CDR1 and CDR2 (germline): GTSNPN, SVGIG (reference sequence). This CDR3 region has 11 residues.